These 8 T cell receptor beta chains came from one sample sequenced in a study of blood T cell repertoires in COVID-19. Clones were read by immunoSEQ multiplex PCR, and TCRdb kept only the in-frame ones, dropping some. Of 130,000 to 150,000 clones in the sample, 70% to 85% were seen once. Sequencing was carried out using peripheral blood. The receptors were sampled from a human donor in a cohort sampled during active COVID-19.

CDR3 sequence reads: CASSQGRGQGPNQPQHF. CDR3 coding DNA: TGTGCCAGCAGCCAAGGCCGAGGACAGGGGCCCAATCAGCCCCAGCATTTT. The chain recombines TRBV4-2 with TRBJ1-5, with 9 bases identical to TRBD1. The germline V gene has CDR1 LGHNA and CDR2 YNFKEQ. V shed 1 base, J shed 3 bases, and the junction held 7 bases outside the gene matches. The CDR3 loop spans 17 amino acids.

The chain employs TRBV6-5 and TRBJ1-6; D perhaps matches TRBD1 (6 bases). V was pared by 10 bases and J by 7 bases, with 17 bases between. Germline V gives CDR1 MNHEY, CDR2 SVGAGI. The CDR3 runs 14 residues. The CDR3 nucleotides are TGTGCCACCGCAACTACGACAGGAAATTCACCCCTCCACTTT. Encoded protein: CATATTTGNSPLHF.

This clone was detected only a few times. The rearrangement uses TRBV28 and TRBJ1-5, with 7 bases fitting TRBD1. V was pared by 7 bases and J by 11 bases, with 11 bases of the junction left unmatched. This CDR3 is built from 13 residues. Looked up from germline, CDR1 is MDHEN and CDR2 is SYDVKM. Here the CDR3 DNA reads TGTGCCAGCATAGGGACAGCCCTTAAGGCCCAGCATTTT. As protein: CASIGTALKAQHF.

This sequence joins TRBV5-4 and TRBJ1-2, with D tentatively TRBD1 (5 bases). There are 13 residues in the CDR3. Between the trimmed V and J ends, which lost 4 bases and 7 bases, there was a span of 14 bases. Germline V CDR1 and CDR2: SGHNT, YYREEE (reference sequence). The CDR3 nucleotides are TGTGCCAGCAGCCCCCGGGGGGGATTTGGCTACACCTTC. This codes for CASSPRGGFGYTF.

This rearrangement joins TRBV18 to TRBJ2-7; perhaps TRBD1 as D (6 bases). V was trimmed by 2 bases and J by 1 base, leaving 12 bases between them. Germline V gene lookup returns CDR1 KGHSH and CDR2 LQKENI. There are 15 residues in the CDR3. CDR3 bases: TGTGCCAGCTCACCAGCCGGACAGCTATCCTACGAGCAGTACTTC. It specifies CASSPAGQLSYEQYF.

The J gene is TRBJ2-7, the V gene TRBV6-1; possibly TRBD2 for D (5 bases). V was pared by 1 base and J by 3 bases, with 13 bases between. This CDR3 region has 15 residues. CDR1 is MNHNS and CDR2 is SASEGT in the germline V gene. In DNA form, the CDR3 reads TGTGCCAGCAGTGAAGGTGGGGTAGCGCTCTACGAGCAGTACTTC. This encodes CASSEGGVALYEQYF.

This rearrangement joins TRBV3-1 (or the pseudogene TRBV3-2) to TRBJ1-3; maybe TRBD1 (6 bases). CDR3 length: 16 residues. Trimming removed 5 bases at V and 0 bases at J, with 14 bases between. Per the germline V gene, CDR1 is LGHDT and CDR2 is YNNKEL (reference sequence). CDR3 nucleotides: TGTGCCAGCAGCGGACCGGGACACCCCTCTGGAAACACCATATATTTT. Amino acid sequence: CASSGPGHPSGNTIYF.

There are a few counts of this clone. The V gene is TRBV7-3, the J gene TRBJ2-7; 15 bases line up with TRBD2. V shed 5 bases and J 7 bases; nucleotides not matched to a gene: 12. Germline V gene data show CDR1 as SGHTA and CDR2 as FQGTGA. The CDR3 is 17 residues long. The CDR3 sequence: CASSPKGLAGGGGEQYF. DNA for the CDR3: TGTGCCAGCAGCCCGAAGGGACTAGCGGGGGGCGGAGGGGAGCAGTACTTC. The variable domain in full, with the rest retrieved from reference TRBV7-3 and TRBJ2-7, is GAGVSQTPSNKVTEKGKYVELRCDPISGHTALYWYRQSLGQGPEFLIYFQGTGAADDSGLPNDRFFAVRPEGSVSTLKIQRTERGDSAVYLCASSPKGLAGGGGEQYFGPGTRLTVT.